This passage covers 14 T cell receptor beta chains from one sample sequenced in a study of precursors of human CD4 cytotoxic T cells. TCRdb reprocessed the reads via MiXCR and lists one record per CDR3 protein. This sample has about 740 distinct CDR3 sequences; about a sixth occur once, and the top ten carry around 8%. Sorted CD4+ central memory, effector memory, IL-7R-high TEMRA and IL-7R-negative TEMRA cells underwent bulk UMI sequencing. Sequenced: memory CD4+ T cells from blood (PBMCs). The receptors derive from a human donor in good health.

This clonotype qualifies as large (0.1 to 1%). The rearrangement joins TRBV18 to TRBJ1-4; no clear D. The CDR3 loop spans 13 amino acids. V gave up 3 bases and J gave up 5 bases, with 7 bases separating them. CDR1 KGHSH and CDR2 LQKENI come from the germline V gene. CDR3 bases: TGTGCCAGCTCACCCCGGGAGAATGAAAAACTGTTTTTT. It is translated as CASSPRENEKLFF.

This clonotype has just a few counts. The J gene is TRBJ2-1, the V gene TRBV20-1, with TRBD2 as a possible D gene (6 bases). The germline CDR1 and CDR2 sequences are DFQATT and SNEGSKA (reference sequence). Trimming left V 3 bases short and J 6 bases short, with 15 bases between. This CDR3 region has 14 residues. The CDR3 region has the DNA TGCAGTGCTAGCGCGGGATACCAGGGCAATGAGCAGTTCTTC. This codes for CSASAGYQGNEQFF.

The genes are TRBV7-2 and TRBJ2-7, with TRBD2 matching 7 bases. The CDR3 length is 13 residues. Germline V gene data show CDR1 as SGHTA and CDR2 as FQGNSA. Germline trimming cut 3 bases from V and 4 bases from J; bases unmatched to any gene: 3. The CDR3 region is CASSFAGEYEQYF. CDR3 coding DNA: TGTGCCAGCAGCTTTGCGGGAGAGTACGAGCAGTACTTC.

The V gene is TRBV7-9, the J gene TRBJ1-1, with D unresolved. There are 13 residues in the CDR3. Trimming shortened V by 1 base and J by 5 bases, and 8 bases separated the two germline ends. CDR1 is SEHNR, CDR2 FQNEAQ, per germline (reference sequence). The CDR3 loop is CASSLGGWTEAFF. The CDR3 nucleotides are TGTGCCAGCAGCTTAGGTGGATGGACTGAAGCTTTCTTT.

The rearrangement links TRBV5-1 to TRBJ2-5, with D uncertain. The V end lost 0 bases, the J end lost 2 bases, and 8 bases lay between the germline ends. Per germline, CDR1 SGHRS and CDR2 YFSETQ. CDR3 length: 14 residues. The CDR3 protein is CASSLATAQETQYF. The CDR3 nucleotides are TGCGCCAGCAGCTTGGCCACGGCGCAAGAGACCCAGTACTTC.

The V call is TRBV30, the J call TRBJ1-5; tentative D call: TRBD1 (5 bases). V lost 5 bases and J 2 bases, leaving 7 bases between the germline ends. The germline CDR1 and CDR2 sequences are GTSNPN and SVGIG (reference sequence). The CDR3 covers 12 residues. CDR3 region: CAWGGGNQPQHF. The CDR3 nucleotides are TGTGCCTGGGGAGGGGGCAATCAGCCCCAGCATTTT.

The CDR3 region has the DNA TGCGCCCCCGCAGACAGGGGAGACAATGAGCAGTTCTTC. Its protein is CAPADRGDNEQFF. The gene calls are TRBV5-1 and TRBJ2-1; TRBD1 matches at 8 bases. After removal of 10 bases from V and 5 bases from J, the junction contained 8 bases not matched to a gene. Germline assignment: CDR1 SGHRS and CDR2 YFSETQ. The CDR3 has 13 residues.

This clonotype showed up just a few times. The chain has TRBV20-1 and TRBJ2-2, with 10 positions matching TRBD2. V dropped 5 bases and J dropped 6; count of bases not matched to a gene: 18. The CDR3 is made up of 18 amino acids. Germline V gives CDR1 DFQATT, CDR2 SNEGSKA (reference sequence). This chain's CDR3 is CSAEGKAGGPGWSGELFF. CDR3 in DNA: TGCAGTGCTGAGGGAAAAGCGGGAGGGCCGGGTTGGTCCGGGGAGCTGTTTTTT.

This clonotype was detected only a few times. The chain recombines TRBV5-1 with TRBJ2-5; TRBD1 or TRBD2 may be the D gene (6 bases each). Trimming stripped 6 bases from V and 5 bases from J, with 17 bases between. The CDR3 covers 14 residues. Germline CDR1 SGHRS, CDR2 YFSETQ. The DNA of the CDR3 is TGCGCCAGCAACTCACGGGGGCAGCTGGAGACCCAGTACTTC. It is translated as CASNSRGQLETQYF.

This clonotype turned up a few times. The chain carries TRBV7-2 and TRBJ2-3; TRBD2 is a possible D gene (6 bases). CDR1 SGHTA and CDR2 FQGNSA come from the germline V gene. The CDR3 sequence is 15 residues long. Trimming left V 1 base short and J 0 bases short, with 8 bases between. The CDR3 DNA follows: TGTGCCAGCAGCTTAGATGGGACTAGCACAGATACGCAGTATTTT. Residues: CASSLDGTSTDTQYF.

In its sample, this clonotype is large. The J gene is TRBJ1-3, the V gene TRBV12-3 or TRBV12-4; no clear D. The CDR3 totals 15 residues. V lost 2 bases, J lost 0 bases, and 8 bases lay in between. The CDR3 DNA reads TGTGCCAGCAGTTTAAAGGCTCTCTCTGGAAACACCATATATTTT. Translated: CASSLKALSGNTIYF.

The chain combines TRBV5-1 with TRBJ2-2; D remains ambiguous. V lost 1 base to trimming and J lost 0 bases, with 7 bases between them. This CDR3 is built from 15 residues. The germline V gene has CDR1 SGHRS and CDR2 YFSETQ. CDR3 sequence: CASSLQVANTGELFF. As DNA, the CDR3 is TGCGCCAGCAGCTTGCAGGTAGCGAACACCGGGGAGCTGTTTTTT. Together with reference TRBV5-1 and TRBJ2-2, the CDR3 gives the full variable domain: KAGVTQTPRYLIKTRGQQVTLSCSPISGHRSVSWYQQTPGQGLQFLFEYFSETQRNKGNFPGRFSGRQFSNSRSEMNVSTLELGDSALYLCASSLQVANTGELFFGEGSRLTVL.

CDR3 in DNA: TGCGCCAGCAGCCACGTTATCCGGGACAGGCGAAAAGAACGCGGCTACACCTTC. Protein product: CASSHVIRDRRKERGYTF. V gene TRBV4-1 combines with J gene TRBJ1-2, with 8 bases matching TRBD1. This CDR3 region has 18 residues. V gave up 3 bases and J gave up 8 bases; unmatched junction bases: 20. Germline V gene data show CDR1 as MGHRA and CDR2 as YSYEKL.

The chain uses TRBV10-3 and TRBJ1-1, with a possible D match to TRBD1 (5 bases). This CDR3 has 13 residues. Germline V gives CDR1 ENHRY, CDR2 SYGVKD. V was cut by 10 bases and J by 1 base, with 13 bases left in between. The CDR3 coding sequence is TGTGCCACCTTACAGGATCGGAACACTGAAGCTTTCTTT. Its protein is CATLQDRNTEAFF.